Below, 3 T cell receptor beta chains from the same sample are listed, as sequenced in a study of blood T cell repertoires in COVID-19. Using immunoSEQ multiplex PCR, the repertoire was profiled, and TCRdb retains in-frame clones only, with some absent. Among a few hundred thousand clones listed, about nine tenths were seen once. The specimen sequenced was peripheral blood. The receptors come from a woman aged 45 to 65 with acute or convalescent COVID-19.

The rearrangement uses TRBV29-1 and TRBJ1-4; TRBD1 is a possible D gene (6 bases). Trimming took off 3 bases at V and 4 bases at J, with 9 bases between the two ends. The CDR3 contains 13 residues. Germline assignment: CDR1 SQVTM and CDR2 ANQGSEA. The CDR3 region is CSVDPGDNEKLFF. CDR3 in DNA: TGCAGCGTTGATCCAGGGGATAATGAAAAACTGTTTTTT.

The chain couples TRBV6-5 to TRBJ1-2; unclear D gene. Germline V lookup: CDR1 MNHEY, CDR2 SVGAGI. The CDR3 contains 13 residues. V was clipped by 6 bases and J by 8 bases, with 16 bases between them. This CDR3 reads CASSPTPEVGYTF. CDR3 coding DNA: TGTGCCAGCAGCCCGACCCCGGAGGTAGGCTACACCTTC.

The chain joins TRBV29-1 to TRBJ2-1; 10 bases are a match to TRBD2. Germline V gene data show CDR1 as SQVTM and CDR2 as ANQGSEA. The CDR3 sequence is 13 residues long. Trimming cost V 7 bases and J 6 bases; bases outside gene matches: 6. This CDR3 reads CSAGTSVGNEQFF. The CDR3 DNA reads TGCAGCGCCGGGACTAGCGTCGGCAATGAGCAGTTCTTC.